At least ten counts were recorded for the clone carrying this TCR beta chain. Its antigen is undetermined. A junction end diverges from the germline sequence, so it may reflect a read error. Using unique molecular identifiers, the investigators prepared the TCRbeta library. In TCRdb, the PCR reads were re-called with MiXCR into one record per CDR3 protein. The sample holds 450,000 to 600,000 distinct CDR3 sequences, 8% to 11% seen once. The entry originates in a study of T-cell reconstitution after alpha-beta-depleted transplantation in children. Whole-study results and caveats: At the one-year point after transplant, T-cell counts and TCRbeta diversity were found to come mostly from T cells that had been newly produced.

The CDR3 runs to 16 residues. The germline gives CDR1 SGHRS, CDR2 YFSETQ. The rearrangement uses TRBV5-1 and TRBJ2-2, with a possible D match to TRBD2 (5 bases). This receptor was taken from a child aged 2 to 10 with inherited bone marrow failure, due to receive a stem cell transplant. The sample was PBMCs, taken before TCRalphabeta/CD19-depleted stem cell transplant. DNA of the CDR3: TGCGCCAGCAGTTTGGGCCGGGTCGGACTCACCGGGGAGCTGTTTTTT. Translated, it gives CASSLGRVGLTGELFF. Full variable domain (missing parts from reference TRBV5-1 and TRBJ2-2): KAGVTQTPRYLIKTRGQQVTLSCSPISGHRSVSWYQQTPGQGLQFLFEYFSETQRNKGNFPGRFSGRQFSNSRSEMNVSTLELGDSALYLCASSLGRVGLTGELFFGEGSRLTVL.